These 17 T cell receptor beta chains came from one sample sequenced in a study of shared clonotypes between healthy human individuals. Assay: immunoSEQ multiplex PCR; the TCRdb copy retains only in-frame clones and omits some. The repertoire holds hundreds of thousands of clones, with just over 90% as singletons. It was CD45RO-negative cells, positively selected for CCR7, that made up naive CD8 cells, with terminally differentiated effector memory CD45RA+ cells excluded. Sequenced: naive CD8+ T cells sorted from blood. These receptors were collected from a young man in good health.

The chain combines TRBV5-4 with TRBJ2-5, with TRBD2 matching over 7 bases. The length of the CDR3 is 17 residues. With V trimmed by 1 base and J by 4 bases, 13 bases remained unmatched. CDR1 and CDR2 from the germline V gene are SGHNT and YYREEE (reference sequence). The DNA of the CDR3 is TGTGCCAGCAGCTTGAACCCCCCCTCCCCGGGGGGAGAGACCCAGTACTTC. Encoded protein: CASSLNPPSPGGETQYF.

This sequence joins TRBV7-6 and TRBJ2-7; D unclear. Trimming stripped 6 bases from V and 5 bases from J, with 17 bases between. Germline V gene data show CDR1 as SGHVS and CDR2 as FNYEAQ. This CDR3 has 14 residues. CDR3 coding DNA: TGTGCCAGCAGTTTTTTAGGGCCCCAGGACGAGCAGTACTTC. Its translation is CASSFLGPQDEQYF.

The table lists this clone with a count of one. The chain recombines TRBV6-6 with TRBJ1-1, with D possibly matching TRBD1 (5 bases). Deletions cut 4 bases from V and 1 base from J, with 13 bases between. From germline, CDR1 is MNHNY and CDR2 SVGAGI (reference sequence). This CDR3 contains 15 residues. The DNA for the CDR3 is TGTGCCAGCAGTTTTGACCGAGGACAGAACACTGAAGCTTTCTTT. Its translation is CASSFDRGQNTEAFF.

The rearrangement links TRBV19 to TRBJ2-2; D call uncertain. V was trimmed by 7 bases and J by 7 bases, leaving 22 bases between them. Per germline, CDR1 LNHDA and CDR2 SQIVND (reference sequence). The CDR3 totals 16 residues. As DNA, the CDR3 is TGTGCCAGTACCCAAGGTGGGGATTGGATTAGCGGGGAGCTGTTTTTT. Amino acids: CASTQGGDWISGELFF.

Comment on this clone: The same CDR3 also results from other DNA sequences found in this sample. The V gene is TRBV29-1, the J gene TRBJ2-7; D not resolved. V was cut by 4 bases and J by 3 bases, with 10 bases left in between. Per germline, CDR1 SQVTM and CDR2 ANQGSEA. This CDR3 spans 12 amino acids. CDR3 region: CSVGSGSYEQYF. CDR3 nucleotides: TGCAGCGTTGGGTCGGGCAGCTACGAGCAGTACTTC.

The chain joins TRBV29-1 to TRBJ2-2, with TRBD2 as a possible D gene (5 bases). Germline V gene sequence: CDR1 SQVTM, CDR2 ANQGSEA. Trimming removed 2 bases at V and 7 bases at J, with 14 bases between. The CDR3 is 14 amino acids. CDR3 DNA: TGCAGCGTTGAAAGGGCAGTGGAGGACGGGGAGCTGTTTTTT. Protein: CSVERAVEDGELFF.

The chain combines TRBV7-9 with TRBJ2-2; no definite D call. Trimming stripped 5 bases from V and 8 bases from J, with 18 bases between. The CDR3 is made up of 15 amino acids. The germline V gene encodes CDR1 SEHNR and CDR2 FQNEAQ (reference sequence). The CDR3 DNA follows: TGTGCCAGCAGCCCGCCGTGGATCCTTGAGGGGGAGCTGTTTTTT. Translating it yields CASSPPWILEGELFF. The full variable domain, completed using reference TRBV7-9 and TRBJ2-2, is DTGVSQNPRHKITKRGQNVTFRCDPISEHNRLYWYRQTLGQGPEFLTYFQNEAQLEKSRLLSDRFSAERPKGSFSTLEIQRTEQGDSAMYLCASSPPWILEGELFFGEGSRLTVL.

The chain combines TRBV27 with TRBJ2-1, with D uncertain. Germline-derived CDR1 and CDR2 are MNHEY and SMNVEV (reference sequence). The CDR3 sequence is 17 residues long. With 3 bases removed from V and 0 bases from J, the gap between germline ends came to 15 bases. The CDR3 DNA sequence: TGTGCCAGCAGTTTGGTGGGCGCTATCATCTCCTACAATGAGCAGTTCTTC. Its protein is CASSLVGAIISYNEQFF.

This clone was observed once. This rearrangement joins TRBV4-1 to TRBJ2-7; 9 bases are a match to TRBD2. The CDR3 extends over 15 amino acids. V gave up 0 bases and J gave up 4 bases; unmatched junction bases: 4. CDR1 is MGHRA and CDR2 is YSYEKL in the germline V gene. This CDR3 reads CASSQEAGGGYEQYF. CDR3 sequence (DNA): TGCGCCAGCAGCCAAGAAGCGGGGGGCGGATACGAGCAGTACTTC.

V gene TRBV6-5 combines with J gene TRBJ2-5, with unresolved D. V gave up 2 bases and J gave up 5 bases, with 9 bases separating them. Germline V gives CDR1 MNHEY, CDR2 SVGAGI. The CDR3 contains 13 residues. The CDR3 sequence: CASSYSRQETQYF. DNA of the CDR3: TGTGCCAGCAGTTACAGCCGCCAGGAGACCCAGTACTTC.

This clone was seen only once. This rearrangement joins TRBV28 to TRBJ2-7, with a possible D match to TRBD2 (5 bases). V was clipped by 2 bases and J by 1 base, with 6 bases between them. The CDR3 spans 13 residues. Germline CDR1 and CDR2: MDHEN and SYDVKM. CDR3 sequence: CASSLRLSYEQYF. The CDR3 region has the DNA TGTGCCAGCAGTTTACGACTATCCTACGAGCAGTACTTC.

This clone showed up just a few times. This chain links TRBV5-5 with TRBJ2-7, with TRBD1 identical over 9 bases. The germline V gene has CDR1 SGHKS and CDR2 YYEKEE (reference sequence). This CDR3 contains 12 residues. V was pared by 4 bases and J by 6 bases, with 2 bases of the junction left unmatched. The CDR3 is CASSRDRVEQYF. The CDR3 nucleotides read TGTGCCAGCAGCCGGGACAGGGTCGAGCAGTACTTC.

This chain connects TRBV15 to TRBJ1-1; D is unresolved. Trimming took 5 bases from V and 1 from J, leaving 5 bases between them. The CDR3 runs to 12 residues. Per the germline V gene, CDR1 is LNHNV and CDR2 is YYDKDF (reference sequence). The CDR3 loop is CATSGGNTEAFF. Here the CDR3 DNA reads TGTGCCACCAGCGGTGGGAACACTGAAGCTTTCTTT.

This clone was seen only a few times. The chain has TRBV11-2 and TRBJ1-5; D is undetermined. This CDR3 has 14 amino acids. Germline V gene data show CDR1 as SGHAT and CDR2 as FQNNGV. V was pared by 5 bases and J by 4 bases, with 12 bases between. The CDR3 DNA follows: TGTGCCAGCAGCCTTGGGTGGGGTAATCAGCCCCAGCATTTT. It specifies CASSLGWGNQPQHF.

The chain joins TRBV10-3 to TRBJ2-1; 11 positions match TRBD2. Per the germline V gene, CDR1 is ENHRY and CDR2 is SYGVKD. The CDR3 is 15 residues long. V trimming: 5 bases; J trimming: 5 bases; junction bases outside the gene matches: 5. The CDR3 nucleotides are TGTGCCATCAGTAGAGGACTAGCGGGTGACAATGAGCAGTTCTTC. This encodes CAISRGLAGDNEQFF.

Of note for this clone: Other DNA variants within this sample encode the same CDR3. J is TRBJ2-1 and V is TRBV9; D unresolved. The CDR3 sequence is 13 residues long. Germline CDR1 is SGDLS and CDR2 is YYNGEE. V was clipped by 0 bases and J by 7 bases, with 8 bases between them. This CDR3 is CASSVVSGNEQFF. Written as DNA, the CDR3 is TGTGCCAGCAGCGTAGTTTCCGGAAATGAGCAGTTCTTC.

The rearrangement uses TRBV6-6 and TRBJ2-1; D remains unclear. This CDR3 region has 13 residues. The germline gives CDR1 MNHNY, CDR2 SVGAGI (reference sequence). Between the trimmed V and J ends, which lost 4 bases and 5 bases, there was a span of 9 bases. The CDR3, as DNA: TGTGCCAGCAGTTTGACACCTGACAATGAGCAGTTCTTC. Its translation is CASSLTPDNEQFF.